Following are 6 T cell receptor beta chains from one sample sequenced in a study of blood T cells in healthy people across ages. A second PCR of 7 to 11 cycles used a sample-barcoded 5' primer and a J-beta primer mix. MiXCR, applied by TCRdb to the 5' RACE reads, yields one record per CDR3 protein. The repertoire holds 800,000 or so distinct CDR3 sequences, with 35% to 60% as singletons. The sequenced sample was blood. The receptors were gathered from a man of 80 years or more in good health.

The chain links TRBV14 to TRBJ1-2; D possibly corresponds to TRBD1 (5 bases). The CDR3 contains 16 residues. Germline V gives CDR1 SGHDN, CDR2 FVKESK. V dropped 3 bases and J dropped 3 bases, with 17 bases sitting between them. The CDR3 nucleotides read TGTGCCAGCAGCCAGGAACGGAAGGGGCTTCACTATGGCTACACCTTC. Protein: CASSQERKGLHYGYTF. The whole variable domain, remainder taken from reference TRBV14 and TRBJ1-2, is EAGVTQFPSHSVIEKGQTVTLRCDPISGHDNLYWYRRVMGKEIKFLLHFVKESKQDESGMPNNRFLAERTGGTYSTLKVQPAELEDSGVYFCASSQERKGLHYGYTFGSGTRLTVV.

The CDR3 loop is CSVRTGLAYEQYF. The CDR3 coding sequence is TGCAGCGTCAGGACGGGCCTGGCCTACGAGCAGTACTTC. This chain uses TRBV29-1 with TRBJ2-7; D is uncertain. V lost 6 bases, J lost 2 bases, and 14 bases lay in between. Looked up from germline, CDR1 is SQVTM and CDR2 is ANQGSEA. This CDR3 is 13 amino acids long.

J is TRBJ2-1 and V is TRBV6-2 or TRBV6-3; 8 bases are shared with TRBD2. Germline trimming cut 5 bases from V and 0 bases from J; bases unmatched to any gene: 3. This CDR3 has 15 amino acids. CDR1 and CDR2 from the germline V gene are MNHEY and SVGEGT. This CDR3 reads CASSATSVSYNEQFF. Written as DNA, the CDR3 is TGTGCCAGCAGTGCGACTAGCGTCTCCTACAATGAGCAGTTCTTC.

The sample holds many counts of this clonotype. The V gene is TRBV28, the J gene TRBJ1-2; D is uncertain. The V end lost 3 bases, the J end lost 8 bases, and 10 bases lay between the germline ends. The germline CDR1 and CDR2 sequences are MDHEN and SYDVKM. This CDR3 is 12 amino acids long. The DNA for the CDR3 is TGTGCCAGCAGTTTTAGCGTAACCGGCTACACCTTC. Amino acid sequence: CASSFSVTGYTF.

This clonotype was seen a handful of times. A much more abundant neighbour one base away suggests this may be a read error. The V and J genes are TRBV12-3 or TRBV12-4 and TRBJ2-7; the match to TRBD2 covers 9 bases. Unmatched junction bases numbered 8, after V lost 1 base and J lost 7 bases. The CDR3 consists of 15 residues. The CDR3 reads CASSLGASGDNEQYF. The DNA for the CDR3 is TGTGCCAGCAGTTTAGGGGCTAGCGGGGACAATGAGCAGTACTTC.

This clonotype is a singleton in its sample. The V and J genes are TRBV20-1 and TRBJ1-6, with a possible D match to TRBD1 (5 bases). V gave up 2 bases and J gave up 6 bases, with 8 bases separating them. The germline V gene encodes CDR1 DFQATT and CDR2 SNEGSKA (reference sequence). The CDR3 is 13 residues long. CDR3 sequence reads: CSARQGGNSPLHF. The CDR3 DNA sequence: TGCAGTGCTAGACAGGGAGGTAATTCACCCCTCCACTTT.